This T cell receptor beta chain was identified in a study of CD8+CD57+ T cells in acquired aplastic anemia. Background on the study: Each DNA sample taken from sorted CD4+ and CD8+ cells came to about 3.2 ug on average.

Previously, flow cytometry had revealed CD8+CD57+ cell expansion in the patients chosen for sequencing. The patients all had a severe acquired aplastic anemia diagnosis. The germline V gene has CDR1 SGHTA and CDR2 FQGTGA. The CDR3 extends over 19 amino acids. This clonotype is a singleton in its sample. Antigen: not known. Sequence at one end of the junction differs from germline and may be a read error. The use of genomic DNA as template underpinned the TCR beta VDJ and CDR3 profiling. TCRdb itself ran the reads through MiXCR, one entry per CDR3 protein. The repertoire holds around 290,000 distinct CDR3 sequences, with 56% as singletons. Study outcomes and limitations: Sharing between patients and controls was observed for some 27 CD8+ CDR3 sequences.

The clonotype was recovered from a human donor with aplastic anemia. The sample taken for sequencing was sorted CD4+, CD8+, or CD8+CD57+ T cells (not recorded which) from PBMCs. The chain has TRBV7-3 and TRBJ2-6, with TRBD1 matching over 7 bases. CDR3 sequence: CASSNNRGPLLSGDNVLSF. The CDR3 DNA is TGTGCCAGCAGCAATAACAGGGGTCCCCTCCTCTCTGGGGACAACGTCCTGTCTTTC. The variable domain in full, with the rest retrieved from reference TRBV7-3 and TRBJ2-6, is GAGVSQTPSNKVTEKGKYVELRCDPISGHTALYWYRQSLGQGPEFLIYFQGTGAADDSGLPNDRFFAVRPEGSVSTLKIQRTERGDSAVYLCASSNNRGPLLSGDNVLSFGAGSRLTVL.